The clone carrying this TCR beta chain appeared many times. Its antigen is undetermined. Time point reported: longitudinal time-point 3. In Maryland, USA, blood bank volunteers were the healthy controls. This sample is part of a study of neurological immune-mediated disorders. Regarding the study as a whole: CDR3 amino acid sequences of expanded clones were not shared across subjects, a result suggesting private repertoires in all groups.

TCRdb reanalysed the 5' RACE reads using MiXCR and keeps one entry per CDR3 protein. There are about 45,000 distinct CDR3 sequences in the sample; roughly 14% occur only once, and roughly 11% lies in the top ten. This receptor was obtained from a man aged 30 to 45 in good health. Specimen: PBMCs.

CDR3: CAISDWGYEQYF. For the CDR3, the DNA is TGTGCCATCAGTGATTGGGGGTACGAGCAGTACTTC. This chain links TRBV10-3 with TRBJ2-7; the D call may be TRBD1 or TRBD2 (5 bases each). The CDR3 spans 12 residues. Trimming pared 3 bases from V and 4 bases from J, leaving 7 bases between. The germline gives CDR1 ENHRY, CDR2 SYGVKD.